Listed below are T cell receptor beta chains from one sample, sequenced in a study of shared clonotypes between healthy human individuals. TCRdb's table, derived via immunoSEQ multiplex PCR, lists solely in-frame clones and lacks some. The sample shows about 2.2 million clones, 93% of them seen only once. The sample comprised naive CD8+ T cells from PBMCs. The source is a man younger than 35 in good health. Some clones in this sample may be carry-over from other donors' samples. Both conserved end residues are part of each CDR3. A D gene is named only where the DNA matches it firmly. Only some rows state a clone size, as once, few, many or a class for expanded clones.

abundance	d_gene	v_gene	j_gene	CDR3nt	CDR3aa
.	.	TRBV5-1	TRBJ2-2	TGCGCCAGCAGACTAGAAAACACCGGGGAGCTGTTTTTT	CASRLENTGELFF
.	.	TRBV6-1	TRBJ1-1	TGTGCCAGCAGCTGGGGCACTGAAGCTTTCTTT	CASSWGTEAFF
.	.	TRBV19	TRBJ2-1	TGTGCCAGTAGTATGGGGGGTGACAATGAGCAGTTCTTC	CASSMGGDNEQFF
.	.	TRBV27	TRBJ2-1	TGTGCCAGCAGCATAGGGTGGGGGCCCAATGAGCAGTTCTTC	CASSIGWGPNEQFF
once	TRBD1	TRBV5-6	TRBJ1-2	TGTGCCAGCAGCTTAGGGACAGGGTATGGCTACACCTTC	CASSLGTGYGYTF
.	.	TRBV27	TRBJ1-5	TGTGCCAGCAACACAGGGCGTTATAGCAATCAGCCCCAGCATTTT	CASNTGRYSNQPQHF
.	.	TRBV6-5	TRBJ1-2	TGTGCCAGCAGGGGGGTCTATGGCTACACCTTC	CASRGVYGYTF
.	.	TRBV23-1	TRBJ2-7	TGCGCCAGCAGTCAAACCGGGGTGACAGGCACCTACGAGCAGTACTTC	CASSQTGVTGTYEQYF
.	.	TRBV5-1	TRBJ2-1	TGCGCCAGCAGCTTGGGTTTGGGTAATTTGTTCAATGAGCAGTTCTTC	CASSLGLGNLFNEQFF
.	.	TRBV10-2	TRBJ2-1	TGCGCCAGCAGTGAAGGGACATCCTACAATGAGCAGTTCTTC	CASSEGTSYNEQFF